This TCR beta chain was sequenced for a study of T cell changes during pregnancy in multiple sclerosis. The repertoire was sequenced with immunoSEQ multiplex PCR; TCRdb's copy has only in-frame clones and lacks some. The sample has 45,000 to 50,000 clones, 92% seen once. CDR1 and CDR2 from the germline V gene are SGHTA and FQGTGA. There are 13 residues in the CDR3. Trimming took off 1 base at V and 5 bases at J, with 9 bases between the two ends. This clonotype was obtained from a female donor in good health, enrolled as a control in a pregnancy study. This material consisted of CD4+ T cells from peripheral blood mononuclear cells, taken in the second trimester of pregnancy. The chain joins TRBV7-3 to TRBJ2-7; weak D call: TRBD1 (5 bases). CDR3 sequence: CASSLMSGNEQYF. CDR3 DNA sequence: TGTGCCAGCAGCTTAATGTCAGGGAACGAGCAGTACTTC.